The next 31 T cell receptor beta chains were all read from a single sample in a study of blood T cells in healthy people across ages. A J-beta primer mix and a sample-barcoded 5' primer were used in a second PCR of roughly 7 to 12 cycles. MiXCR was run by TCRdb on the 5' RACE reads, yielding one entry per CDR3 protein. The sample has 1,500,000 or so distinct CDR3 sequences, roughly 64% seen once. Sequenced input: blood. The receptor source for this set is a man between 18 and 35 years old in good health.

This chain joins TRBV29-1 and TRBJ1-4; perhaps TRBD1 as D (6 bases). Between the trimmed V and J ends, which lost 5 bases and 7 bases, there was a span of 14 bases. The germline V gene has CDR1 SQVTM and CDR2 ANQGSEA. The CDR3 consists of 13 residues. CDR3 protein: CSVILGGAEKLFF. CDR3 DNA sequence: TGCAGCGTTATTTTGGGGGGGGCTGAAAAACTGTTTTTT.

The chain has TRBV5-1 and TRBJ2-5; a weak D match, TRBD1 (6 bases). The CDR3 is 18 residues long. The ends were cut back, 6 bases at V and 7 bases at J, with 31 bases in the middle. CDR1 is SGHRS and CDR2 is YFSETQ in the germline V gene. The CDR3 nucleotides are TGCGCCAGCATCGCCGAGGACCTCAGGACTGGGGACAAGATGACCCAGTACTTC. The encoded protein is CASIAEDLRTGDKMTQYF. Full variable domain (outside the CDR3, taken from reference TRBV5-1 and TRBJ2-5): KAGVTQTPRYLIKTRGQQVTLSCSPISGHRSVSWYQQTPGQGLQFLFEYFSETQRNKGNFPGRFSGRQFSNSRSEMNVSTLELGDSALYLCASIAEDLRTGDKMTQYFGPGTRLLVL.

The V call is TRBV5-4, the J call TRBJ2-1, with a possible D match to TRBD2 (5 bases). CDR3 size: 15 residues. Trimming took off 0 bases at V and 6 bases at J, with 13 bases between the two ends. Germline V gives CDR1 SGHNT, CDR2 YYREEE (reference sequence). DNA for the CDR3: TGTGCCAGCAGCTTGGAACTAGGAGCGCGCAATGAGCAGTTCTTC. Translated, it gives CASSLELGARNEQFF.

The V and J genes are TRBV6-1 and TRBJ2-7, with unresolved D. V gave up 8 bases and J gave up 3 bases, with 14 bases separating them. This CDR3 region has 13 residues. CDR1 is MNHNS and CDR2 is SASEGT in the germline V gene. The CDR3 nucleotides read TGTGCCAGCGGGCAGACTTTCTACTACGAGCAGTACTTC. It yields the protein CASGQTFYYEQYF.

CDR3 in DNA: TGTGCCAGCAGTTATGGAATCAGAGAGGGGGGCACAGATACGCAGTATTTT. As protein: CASSYGIREGGTDTQYF. This chain links TRBV27 with TRBJ2-3, with a possible D match to TRBD1 (6 bases). The CDR3 is 17 residues long. The germline CDR1 and CDR2 sequences are MNHEY and SMNVEV (reference sequence). V was clipped by 4 bases and J by 1 base, with 18 bases between them.

DNA for the CDR3: TGCAGTGCTGAGGGCAGGGACGGATGGGGAGATGGCTACACCTTC. As protein: CSAEGRDGWGDGYTF. The J gene is TRBJ1-2, the V gene TRBV20-1; weak D call: TRBD1 (5 bases). CDR1 is DFQATT and CDR2 is SNEGSKA in the germline V gene (reference sequence). The CDR3 sequence is 15 residues long. The V gene lost 5 bases and the J gene lost 6 bases, with 22 bases spanning the gap.

The chain is built from TRBV6-1 and TRBJ2-7; weak D call: TRBD2 (6 bases). The CDR3 is 13 amino acids. Germline CDR1 MNHNS, CDR2 SASEGT. The V end was cut by 7 bases, the J end by 2 bases, with 12 bases between. CDR3 protein: CASISRDAYEQYF. The CDR3 DNA reads as TGTGCCAGCATATCGCGGGATGCCTACGAGCAGTACTTC.

This clonotype was seen only a few times. The CDR3 nucleotides are TGCAGCGTAGTCCCGGGACTAGCGGCGACAGATACGCAGTATTTT. Protein: CSVVPGLAATDTQYF. The V call is TRBV29-1, the J call TRBJ2-3, with 11 bases fitting TRBD2. The germline CDR1 and CDR2 sequences are SQVTM and ANQGSEA. The J segment lost 3 bases and the V segment lost 6 bases, leaving 8 bases of the junction unmatched. This CDR3 comprises 15 residues.

For the CDR3, the DNA is TGTGCCAGCAGCCCGGAGATAAGTTCTGAAGCTTTCTTT. It translates to CASSPEISSEAFF. The chain recombines TRBV7-9 with TRBJ1-1; D remains ambiguous. This CDR3 is built from 13 residues. V dropped 5 bases and J dropped 6 bases, with 13 bases sitting between them. The germline V gene encodes CDR1 SEHNR and CDR2 FQNEAQ (reference sequence).

This chain uses TRBV4-3 with TRBJ2-3, with 8 bases that match TRBD2. The CDR3 is made up of 16 amino acids. The V and J ends lost 0 bases and 5 bases, in that order; junction bases with no gene match: 7. Germline V CDR1 and CDR2: LGHNA, YSLEER. This CDR3 is CASSQDLAGGEDTQYF. The CDR3 DNA reads as TGCGCCAGCAGCCAAGATCTGGCCGGGGGGGAAGATACGCAGTATTTT.

The V call is TRBV6-5, the J call TRBJ2-1; TRBD2 agrees at 8 bases. Unmatched junction bases numbered 7, after V lost 0 bases and J lost 0 bases. The CDR3 is made up of 18 amino acids. Germline-derived CDR1 and CDR2 are MNHEY and SVGAGI. The CDR3 is CASSYSSSGAISYNEQFF. The DNA of the CDR3 is TGTGCCAGCAGTTACTCGAGTAGCGGGGCAATCTCCTACAATGAGCAGTTCTTC.

J is TRBJ2-7 and V is TRBV28; 8 nucleotides align to TRBD2. CDR1 MDHEN and CDR2 SYDVKM come from the germline V gene. CDR3 size: 15 residues. J lost 2 bases, V lost 9 bases, and 12 bases had no gene match. The DNA for the CDR3 is TGTGCCAGTAACCCCTCAGTAGCGGGACCCTACGAGCAGTACTTC. This sequence encodes CASNPSVAGPYEQYF.

The chain uses TRBV20-1 and TRBJ1-5; 8 nucleotides align to TRBD1. Per the germline V gene, CDR1 is DFQATT and CDR2 is SNEGSKA (reference sequence). V was clipped by 0 bases and J by 0 bases; unmatched bases: 13. This CDR3 has 19 residues. For the CDR3, the DNA is TGCAGTGCTAGAGATGACAGGGGCGGTAGTAGGTTTAGCAATCAGCCCCAGCATTTT. It specifies CSARDDRGGSRFSNQPQHF.

V usage is TRBV27 and J usage is TRBJ2-2; no definite D call. Germline assignment: CDR1 MNHEY and CDR2 SMNVEV (reference sequence). The CDR3 runs to 14 residues. V was clipped by 5 bases and J by 0 bases, with 7 bases between them. CDR3 in amino acids: CASSLISNTGELFF. CDR3 in DNA: TGTGCCAGCAGTCTGATATCGAACACCGGGGAGCTGTTTTTT.

V and J are TRBV29-1 and TRBJ2-3; 14 bases map to TRBD2. The germline V gene has CDR1 SQVTM and CDR2 ANQGSEA. V shed 8 bases, J shed 2 bases, and the junction held 6 bases outside the gene matches. CDR3 length equals 15 residues. CDR3 amino acids: CSYGLAGGTTDTQYF. DNA for the CDR3: TGCAGCTATGGACTAGCGGGGGGTACCACAGATACGCAGTATTTT.

This clonotype was seen more than once but under ten times. The rearrangement uses TRBV12-3 or TRBV12-4 and TRBJ2-1; 11 bases are shared with TRBD2. V was clipped by 6 bases and J by 6 bases; unmatched bases: 7. CDR3 length: 15 amino acids. DNA of the CDR3: TGTGCCAGCAGCCCTGTAGCGGGAGGGCCCAATGAGCAGTTCTTC. Protein: CASSPVAGGPNEQFF.

This clonotype was picked up many times. The chain links TRBV7-2 to TRBJ2-1; 11 bases line up with TRBD2. The CDR3 contains 15 residues. Germline V gene sequence: CDR1 SGHTA, CDR2 FQGNSA. V shed 2 bases, J shed 6 bases, and the junction held 3 bases outside the gene matches. The CDR3 nucleotides are TGTGCCAGCAGCTTACTAGCGGGAGGTCCCAATGAGCAGTTCTTC. Residues: CASSLLAGGPNEQFF.

The chain combines TRBV2 with TRBJ1-1; D call uncertain. V was clipped by 1 base and J by 8 bases, with 5 bases between them. The CDR3 is made up of 11 amino acids. Looked up from germline, CDR1 is SNHLY and CDR2 is FYNNEI. The CDR3 loop reads CASSEGREAFF. The CDR3, as DNA: TGTGCCAGCAGTGAAGGGAGAGAAGCTTTCTTT.

The rearrangement joins TRBV4-1 to TRBJ2-7; the D is unclear. The CDR3 is made up of 17 amino acids. V lost 1 base and J lost 3, with 19 bases in between. Germline values: CDR1 MGHRA, CDR2 YSYEKL. DNA of the CDR3: TGCGCCAGCAGCCAAGGGGTACCCACTGGGATGTACTACGAGCAGTACTTC. It specifies CASSQGVPTGMYYEQYF.

The J gene is TRBJ1-5, the V gene TRBV20-1, with TRBD1 as a possible D gene (5 bases). Trimming pared 3 bases from V and 4 bases from J, leaving 13 bases between. This CDR3 spans 14 amino acids. Germline lookup yields CDR1 DFQATT and CDR2 SNEGSKA (reference sequence). CDR3 protein: CSASPGTLNQPQHF. The CDR3 region has the DNA TGCAGTGCTAGCCCCGGGACTCTAAATCAGCCCCAGCATTTT.

The chain uses TRBV20-1 and TRBJ2-4; TRBD2 is a possible D gene (5 bases). The germline gives CDR1 DFQATT, CDR2 SNEGSKA (reference sequence). Trimming removed 5 bases from V and 9 bases from J, with 20 bases in between. The CDR3 runs to 14 residues. The DNA for the CDR3 is TGCAGTGCTGGCGGAGCGGAGTACCCTAGCATTCAGTACTTC. Translation gives CSAGGAEYPSIQYF.

The V and J genes are TRBV20-1 and TRBJ2-1; 9 bases match TRBD2. V trimming: 6 bases; J trimming: 8 bases; junction bases outside the gene matches: 14. Per the germline V gene, CDR1 is DFQATT and CDR2 is SNEGSKA (reference sequence). The CDR3 loop spans 15 amino acids. Here the CDR3 DNA reads TGCAGTGCCGAAGGGACTAGCACACTTACCGATGAGCAGTTCTTC. It translates to CSAEGTSTLTDEQFF.

The J gene is TRBJ2-1, the V gene TRBV20-1; D possibly corresponds to TRBD2 (6 bases). Trimming pared 3 bases from V and 4 bases from J, leaving 13 bases between. This CDR3 has 14 amino acids. Germline loops: CDR1 DFQATT, CDR2 SNEGSKA (reference sequence). CDR3 coding DNA: TGCAGTGCTAGCCGGCAGCGGGTATACAATGAGCAGTTCTTC. Translation gives CSASRQRVYNEQFF.

The V call is TRBV29-1, the J call TRBJ1-4; no definite D call. The CDR3 covers 13 residues. Germline assignment: CDR1 SQVTM and CDR2 ANQGSEA. V lost 6 bases, J lost 12 bases, and 20 bases lay in between. The DNA for the CDR3 is TGCAGCGTGAGGACCCGACCCAAAAACGAACTGTTTTTT. It yields the protein CSVRTRPKNELFF. Looking up the rest from reference TRBV29-1 and TRBJ1-4 gives the full variable domain: SAVISQKPSRDICQRGTSLTIQCQVDSQVTMMFWYRQQPGQSLTLIATANQGSEATYESGFVIDKFPISRPNLTFSTLTVSNMSPEDSSIYLCSVRTRPKNELFFGSGTQLSVL.

This clonotype was seen at least ten times. The chain carries TRBV29-1 and TRBJ2-1; 11 positions match TRBD1. V trimming: 7 bases; J trimming: 4 bases; junction bases outside the gene matches: 6. Per the germline V gene, CDR1 is SQVTM and CDR2 is ANQGSEA. The CDR3 length is 14 residues. CDR3 nucleotide sequence: TGCAGCGCCAGGACAGGGGGCAGGTACAATGAGCAGTTCTTC. Translating it yields CSARTGGRYNEQFF.

This clonotype was observed a handful of times. CDR3 sequence: CASSQETEGVYEQYF. The DNA for the CDR3 is TGCGCCAGCAGCCAAGAAACGGAGGGGGTCTACGAGCAGTACTTC. The chain links TRBV4-1 to TRBJ2-7; TRBD1 or TRBD2 may be the D gene (6 bases each). The ends were cut back, 0 bases at V and 3 bases at J, with 12 bases in the middle. Germline V gives CDR1 MGHRA, CDR2 YSYEKL. CDR3 length: 15 residues.

The CDR3 region has the DNA TGCAGTGCTGAGGGTGGCGAGAGCTCCTACGAGCAGTACTTC. Its protein is CSAEGGESSYEQYF. The chain employs TRBV20-1 and TRBJ2-7; D is perhaps TRBD2 (5 bases). The CDR3 has 14 residues. Looked up from germline, CDR1 is DFQATT and CDR2 is SNEGSKA (reference sequence). The V gene lost 5 bases and the J gene lost 0 bases, with 14 bases spanning the gap.

This chain links TRBV4-2 with TRBJ2-5; TRBD2 agrees at 9 bases. The V segment lost 0 bases and the J segment 5 bases; nucleotides outside the gene matches: 10. Germline V gene sequence: CDR1 LGHNA, CDR2 YNFKEQ. The CDR3 loop spans 17 amino acids. The CDR3 sequence: CASSQDRSLAGIETQYF. The CDR3 DNA follows: TGTGCCAGCAGCCAAGATCGCTCCCTAGCGGGGATTGAGACCCAGTACTTC.

This clonotype was detected once. V is TRBV18 and J is TRBJ2-5, with 9 positions matching TRBD1. The J call may be mistaken, given a closer DNA end match to TRBJ2-7. The CDR3 sequence is 14 residues long. Germline V gene data show CDR1 as KGHSH and CDR2 as LQKENI. DNA of the CDR3: TGTGCCAGCTCACGCCGGGACAGGGTAGACGAGCAGTACTTC. It specifies CASSRRDRVDEQYF.

This clonotype has just a few counts. The V and J genes are TRBV15 and TRBJ2-5; D is undetermined. The CDR3 spans 14 residues. Germline V lookup: CDR1 LNHNV, CDR2 YYDKDF (reference sequence). Trimming took 0 bases from V and 3 from J, leaving 8 bases between them. The CDR3 sequence is CATSRENGKETQYF. The CDR3 nucleotides are TGTGCCACCAGCAGAGAGAATGGAAAAGAGACCCAGTACTTC.

V is TRBV28 and J is TRBJ2-1; D is perhaps TRBD1 (5 bases). Per germline, CDR1 MDHEN and CDR2 SYDVKM. This CDR3 is built from 14 residues. Trimming stripped 5 bases from V and 10 bases from J, with 18 bases between. DNA of the CDR3: TGTGCCAGCAGTCATACAGGATTCTCCTACGAGCAGTTCTTC. It codes for CASSHTGFSYEQFF.